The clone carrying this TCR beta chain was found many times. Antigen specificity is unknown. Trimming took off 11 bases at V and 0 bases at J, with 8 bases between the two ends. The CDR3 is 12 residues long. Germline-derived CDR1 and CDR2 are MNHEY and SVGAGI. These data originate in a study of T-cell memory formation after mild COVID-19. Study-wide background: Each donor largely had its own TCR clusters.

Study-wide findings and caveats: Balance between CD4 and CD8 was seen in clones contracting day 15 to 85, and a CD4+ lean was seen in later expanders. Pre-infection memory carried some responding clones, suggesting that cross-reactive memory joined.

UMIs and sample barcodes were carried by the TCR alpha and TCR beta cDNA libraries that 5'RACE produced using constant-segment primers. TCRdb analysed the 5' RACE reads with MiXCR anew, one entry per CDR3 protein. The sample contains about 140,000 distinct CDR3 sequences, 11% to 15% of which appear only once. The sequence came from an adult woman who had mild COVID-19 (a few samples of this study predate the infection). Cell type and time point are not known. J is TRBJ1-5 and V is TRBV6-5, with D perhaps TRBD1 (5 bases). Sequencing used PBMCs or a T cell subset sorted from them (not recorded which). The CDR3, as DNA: TGTGCCGGGGCGGATAGCAATCAGCCCCAGCATTTT. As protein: CAGADSNQPQHF.